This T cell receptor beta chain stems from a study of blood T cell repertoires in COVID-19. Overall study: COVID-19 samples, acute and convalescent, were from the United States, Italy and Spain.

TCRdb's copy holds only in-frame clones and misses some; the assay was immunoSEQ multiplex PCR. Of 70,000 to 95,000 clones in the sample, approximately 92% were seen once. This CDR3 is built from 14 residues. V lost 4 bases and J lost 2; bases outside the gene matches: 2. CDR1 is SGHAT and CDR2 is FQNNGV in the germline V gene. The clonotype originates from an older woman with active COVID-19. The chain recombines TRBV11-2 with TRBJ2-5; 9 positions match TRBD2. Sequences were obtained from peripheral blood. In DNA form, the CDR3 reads TGTGCCAGCAGCTACGGACTAGCGCAAGAGACCCAGTACTTC. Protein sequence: CASSYGLAQETQYF.